This TCR beta chain is from a study of post-analysis software for immune sequencing data. Study overall: Recorded disease courses covered relapsing-remitting, secondary progressive and progressive-relapsing multiple sclerosis. Some patients had no subtype annotation. Study outcomes and limitations: Significantly decreased normalized Chao1 diversity was recorded for multiple sclerosis patients relative to controls. Included in a set of five TRBV segments more frequent in patients than controls were TRBV5-6, TRBV5-1 and TRBV20-1.

Worth noting for this clonotype: What it binds is unknown.

The CDR3 has 16 amino acids. J was trimmed by 1 base and V by 6 bases; bases with no gene match: 7. CDR1 is LNHDA, CDR2 SQIVND, per germline (reference sequence). Unique molecular identifiers were present in the TCR beta cDNA libraries. TCRdb passed the PCR reads through MiXCR, listing each CDR3 protein once. The profile shows around 400,000 distinct CDR3 sequences, 30% to 45% of them singletons. Sequencing input: blood. The TCR was taken from a girl aged 5 to 17 with multiple sclerosis. The rearrangement uses TRBV19 and TRBJ2-1; the match to TRBD1 covers 9 bases. The chain's CDR3 is CASRRDRANSYNEQFF. DNA of the CDR3: TGTGCCAGTAGAAGGGACAGGGCTAATTCCTACAATGAGCAGTTCTTC.